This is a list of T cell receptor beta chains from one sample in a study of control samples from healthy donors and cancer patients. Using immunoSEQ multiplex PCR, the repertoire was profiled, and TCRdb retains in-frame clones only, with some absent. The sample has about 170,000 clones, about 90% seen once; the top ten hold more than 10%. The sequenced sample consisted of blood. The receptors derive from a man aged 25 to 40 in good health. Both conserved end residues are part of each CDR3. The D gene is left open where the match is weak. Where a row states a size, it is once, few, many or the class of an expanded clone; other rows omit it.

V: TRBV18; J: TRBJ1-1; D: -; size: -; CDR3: CASSPQGTEAFF; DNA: TGTGCCAGCTCACCCCAGGGAACTGAAGCTTTCTTT
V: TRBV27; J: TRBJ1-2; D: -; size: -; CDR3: CASSLSRDKGGYTF; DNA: TGTGCCAGCAGTTTATCTCGCGATAAGGGGGGCTACACCTTC
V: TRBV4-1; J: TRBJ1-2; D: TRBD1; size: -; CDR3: CASSPIVLNRGANYGYTF; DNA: TGCGCCAGCAGCCCAATCGTGCTTAACAGGGGAGCTAACTATGGCTACACCTTC
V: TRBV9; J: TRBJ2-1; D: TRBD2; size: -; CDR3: CASSVAIASGSQDEQFF; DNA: TGTGCCAGCAGCGTAGCTATCGCTAGCGGGAGTCAGGATGAGCAGTTCTTC
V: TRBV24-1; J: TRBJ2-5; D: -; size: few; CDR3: CATMSQETQYF; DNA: TGTGCCACCATGAGCCAAGAGACCCAGTACTTC
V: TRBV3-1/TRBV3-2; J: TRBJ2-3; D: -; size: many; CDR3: CASSQDLRGDTQYF; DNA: TGTGCCAGCAGCCAAGATCTGAGGGGCGATACGCAGTATTTT
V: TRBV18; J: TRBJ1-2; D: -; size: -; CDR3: CASSRDRSGYTF; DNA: TGTGCCAGCTCCCGGGATCGTAGTGGCTACACCTTC
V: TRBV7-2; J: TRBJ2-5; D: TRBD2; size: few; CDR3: CASSLARGGGRQETQYF; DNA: TGTGCCAGCAGCTTAGCGCGGGGGGGAGGACGGCAAGAGACCCAGTACTTC
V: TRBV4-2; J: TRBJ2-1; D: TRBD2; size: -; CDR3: CASSQLTSGYNEQFF; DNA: TGTGCCAGCAGCCAACTGACTAGCGGCTACAATGAGCAGTTCTTC
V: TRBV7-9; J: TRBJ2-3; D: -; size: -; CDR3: CASSLAGGGDTQYF; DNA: TGTGCCAGCAGCTTAGCGGGGGGCGGAGATACGCAGTATTTT
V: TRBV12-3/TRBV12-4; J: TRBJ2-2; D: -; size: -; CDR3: CASSLRVPGELFF; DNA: TGTGCCAGCAGTTTAAGAGTACCCGGGGAGCTGTTTTTT
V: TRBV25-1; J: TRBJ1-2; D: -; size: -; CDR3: CASSDRRANLYGYTF; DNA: TGTGCCAGCAGTGATCGTCGGGCAAATCTATATGGCTACACCTTC
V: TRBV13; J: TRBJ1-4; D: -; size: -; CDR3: CASSLSGVGEKLFF; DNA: TGTGCCAGCAGCTTATCGGGGGTTGGAGAAAAACTGTTTTTT
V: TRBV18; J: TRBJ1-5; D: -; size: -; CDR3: CASSPSAGRNQPQHF; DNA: TGTGCCAGCTCACCTTCGGCAGGGAGGAATCAGCCCCAGCATTTT
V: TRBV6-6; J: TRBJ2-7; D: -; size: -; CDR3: CASTRDTYYEQYF; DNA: TGTGCCAGCACCCGGGACACCTACTACGAGCAGTACTTC
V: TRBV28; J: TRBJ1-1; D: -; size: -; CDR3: CASSFRITEAFF; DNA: TGTGCCAGCAGTTTTCGAATAACTGAAGCTTTCTTT
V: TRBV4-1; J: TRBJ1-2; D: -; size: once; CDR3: CASSQEPRAQLGYTF; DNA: TGCGCCAGCAGCCAGGAGCCCCGGGCCCAGCTGGGCTACACCTTC